One and the same sample provided the 28 T cell receptor beta chains below, sequenced in a study of blood T cell repertoires in COVID-19. Sequenced by immunoSEQ multiplex PCR; TCRdb stores in-frame clones only, minus some. Among under 300,000 clones, about four fifths were seen once, and the ten largest hold roughly 3.2%. Sequenced material: peripheral blood. The receptors were gathered from a woman aged 18-29 years with acute or convalescent COVID-19.

The chain uses TRBV5-1 and TRBJ2-5, with 9 bases matching TRBD1. Germline V gene sequence: CDR1 SGHRS, CDR2 YFSETQ. Trimming removed 0 bases from V and 2 bases from J; junction bases left unmatched: 2. The CDR3 runs to 15 residues. The CDR3 DNA reads as TGCGCCAGCAGCTTGGCCGGGACAGGGCAAGAGACCCAGTACTTC. It codes for CASSLAGTGQETQYF.

The chain joins TRBV5-8 to TRBJ1-4, with D maybe TRBD1 (5 bases). Trimming took 6 bases from V and 7 from J, leaving 13 bases between them. This CDR3 has 13 amino acids. The V gene's germline CDR1 is SGHTS and CDR2 YDEGEE. CDR3 in DNA: TGTGCCAGCACCCGGGGGGTGGTTGAAAAACTGTTTTTT. Protein product: CASTRGVVEKLFF.

The rearrangement links TRBV5-5 to TRBJ1-1; a possible D gene is TRBD1 (6 bases). The V and J ends lost 5 bases and 1 base respectively, with 9 bases between them. The CDR3 consists of 13 residues. CDR1 SGHKS and CDR2 YYEKEE come from the germline V gene (reference sequence). CDR3 nucleotides: TGTGCCAGCAGATTGACAGGGAACACTGAAGCTTTCTTT. Translated: CASRLTGNTEAFF.

This clone was detected a few times. This chain connects TRBV28 to TRBJ2-6, with TRBD1 matching over 7 bases. The CDR3 is 15 residues long. Trimming at V came to 4 bases and at J to 2 bases, leaving 2 bases not matched to a gene. Germline lookup yields CDR1 MDHEN and CDR2 SYDVKM. CDR3 nucleotides: TGTGCCAGCAGTTCCCAGGGGGCTGGGGCCAACGTCCTGACTTTC. Its protein product is CASSSQGAGANVLTF. Variable domain in full (rest from reference TRBV28 and TRBJ2-6): DVKVTQSSRYLVKRTGEKVFLECVQDMDHENMFWYRQDPGLGLRLIYFSYDVKMKEKGDIPEGYSVSREKKERFSLILESASTNQTSMYLCASSSQGAGANVLTFGAGSRLTVL.

The chain recombines TRBV20-1 with TRBJ2-7, with 8 bases matching TRBD2. J was trimmed by 2 bases and V by 6 bases; bases with no gene match: 0. The CDR3 is 11 amino acids. Germline V gene lookup returns CDR1 DFQATT and CDR2 SNEGSKA (reference sequence). The CDR3 region has the DNA TGCAGTGCCGGGGGGGCCTACGAGCAGTACTTC. Encoded protein: CSAGGAYEQYF.

This rearrangement joins TRBV18 to TRBJ1-5; TRBD1 matches at 8 bases. Per germline, CDR1 KGHSH and CDR2 LQKENI. The CDR3 runs 13 residues. V dropped 6 bases and J dropped 5; count of bases not matched to a gene: 3. CDR3: CASSMDRDQPQHF. CDR3 DNA sequence: TGTGCCAGCTCCATGGACAGGGATCAGCCCCAGCATTTT.

CDR3 coding DNA: TGTGCCAGCAGCCAGGGGTGGGGCCAAGAGACCCAGTACTTC. It yields the protein CASSQGWGQETQYF. The rearrangement uses TRBV9 and TRBJ2-5; TRBD1 is a possible D gene (6 bases). V lost 4 bases and J lost 1, with 11 bases in between. The CDR3 consists of 14 residues. The germline V gene has CDR1 SGDLS and CDR2 YYNGEE.

This rearrangement joins TRBV4-3 to TRBJ2-4; no clear D gene. The CDR3 contains 13 residues. Trimming pared 0 bases from V and 7 bases from J, leaving 7 bases between. Germline V CDR1 and CDR2: LGHNA, YSLEER. The CDR3 region is CASSQDRYNIQYF. The CDR3 DNA sequence: TGCGCCAGCAGCCAAGATCGGTACAACATTCAGTACTTC.

This chain uses TRBV13 with TRBJ2-3, with a weak D call TRBD1 (6 bases). Germline loops: CDR1 PRHDT, CDR2 FYEKMQ (reference sequence). The CDR3 totals 15 residues. The germline V and J ends were trimmed by 5 bases and 2 bases, with 14 bases remaining between them. This chain's CDR3 is CASSPPGALTDTQYF. The CDR3 DNA is TGTGCCAGCAGCCCCCCAGGGGCCCTCACAGATACGCAGTATTTT.

This clone was seen a single time. V gene TRBV9 combines with J gene TRBJ2-5; D not certain. Germline CDR1 is SGDLS and CDR2 is YYNGEE. The CDR3 spans 15 residues. V was clipped by 3 bases and J by 9 bases, with 21 bases between them. CDR3 loop: CASSASISQAVPQYF. The CDR3 bases are TGTGCCAGCAGCGCGTCAATCTCCCAGGCCGTTCCCCAGTACTTC. The full variable domain, completed using reference TRBV9 and TRBJ2-5, is DSGVTQTPKHLITATGQRVTLRCSPRSGDLSVYWYQQSLDQGLQFLIQYYNGEERAKGNILERFSAQQFPDLHSELNLSSLELGDSALYFCASSASISQAVPQYFGPGTRLLVL.

This chain joins TRBV27 and TRBJ1-4, with 7 bases aligning to TRBD1. Germline V gives CDR1 MNHEY, CDR2 SMNVEV (reference sequence). The CDR3 consists of 14 residues. The ends lost 6 bases at V and 7 bases at J; junction bases unmatched: 8. CDR3 region: CASREQGKVEKLFF. The DNA of the CDR3 is TGTGCCAGCAGGGAACAGGGGAAGGTTGAAAAACTGTTTTTT.

This clone was seen just once. The chain recombines TRBV6-1 with TRBJ2-3, with D hard to call. Germline values: CDR1 MNHNS, CDR2 SASEGT. The CDR3 is 18 amino acids. Trimming stripped 2 bases from V and 2 bases from J, with 20 bases between. The chain's CDR3 is CASSERYATTRLTDTQYF. CDR3 bases: TGTGCCAGCAGTGAAAGGTACGCCACGACTCGCCTCACAGATACGCAGTATTTT.

This chain joins TRBV29-1 and TRBJ1-1; 8 nucleotides agree with TRBD1. The CDR3 runs to 12 residues. CDR1 and CDR2 (germline): SQVTM, ANQGSEA. The V and J ends lost 7 bases and 4 bases, in that order; junction bases with no gene match: 5. CDR3 nucleotide sequence: TGCAGCGGGACGACAGGGGCCACTGAAGCTTTCTTT. It codes for CSGTTGATEAFF.

V gene TRBV5-4 combines with J gene TRBJ2-7; 9 nucleotides match TRBD1. This CDR3 is 14 amino acids long. CDR1 and CDR2 (germline): SGHNT, YYREEE (reference sequence). Trimming took 5 bases from V and 4 from J; bases not matched to a gene: 7. The CDR3 protein is CASSPGQGNYEQYF. The CDR3 DNA reads as TGTGCCAGCAGTCCGGGACAGGGAAATTACGAGCAGTACTTC.

As regards this clone: This could be a read error, since a much larger clone is one nucleotide away. The rearrangement links TRBV7-9 to TRBJ1-5; D not certain. This CDR3 has 12 amino acids. Germline V gene sequence: CDR1 SEHNR, CDR2 FQNEAQ (reference sequence). The V gene lost 2 bases and the J gene lost 3 bases, with 2 bases spanning the gap. CDR3 bases: TGTGCCAGCAGCTTACTCAATCAGCCCCAGCATTTT. This sequence encodes CASSLLNQPQHF. Together with reference TRBV7-9 and TRBJ1-5, the CDR3 gives the full variable domain: DTGVSQNPRHKITKRGQNVTFRCDPISEHNRLYWYRQTLGQGPEFLTYFQNEAQLEKSRLLSDRFSAERPKGSFSTLEIQRTEQGDSAMYLCASSLLNQPQHFGDGTRLSIL.

The chain links TRBV6-2 or TRBV6-3 to TRBJ1-1; 7 bases are shared with TRBD1. Looked up from germline, CDR1 is MNHEY and CDR2 is SVGEGT. The CDR3 spans 16 residues. V lost 0 bases to trimming and J lost 0 bases; unmatched junction nucleotides: 4. CDR3 in amino acids: CASSYSYTGVNTEAFF. CDR3 nucleotide sequence: TGTGCCAGCAGTTACTCGTATACAGGGGTGAACACTGAAGCTTTCTTT.

The chain couples TRBV2 to TRBJ2-7; 8 nucleotides agree with TRBD2. Germline trimming cut 8 bases from V and 1 base from J; bases unmatched to any gene: 4. This CDR3 is built from 13 residues. In germline, CDR1 is SNHLY, CDR2 FYNNEI. This CDR3 is CASRAGVSYEQYF. The DNA of the CDR3 is TGTGCCAGCCGAGCGGGGGTTTCCTACGAGCAGTACTTC.

This clone showed up just a few times. J is TRBJ2-7 and V is TRBV4-3; 14 positions match TRBD2. V was clipped by 4 bases and J by 2 bases; unmatched bases: 10. This CDR3 spans 18 amino acids. CDR1 is LGHNA and CDR2 is YSLEER in the germline V gene. This chain's CDR3 is CASSLNRLAGGITYEQYF. The CDR3 coding sequence is TGCGCCAGCAGCCTCAACAGACTAGCGGGGGGGATAACCTACGAGCAGTACTTC.

This chain links TRBV7-9 with TRBJ2-5; TRBD2 is a possible D gene (6 bases). V lost 7 bases to trimming and J lost 0 bases, with 18 bases between them. This CDR3 comprises 16 residues. Germline CDR1 is SEHNR and CDR2 is FQNEAQ (reference sequence). CDR3 sequence: CASNDRDSSYQETQYF. DNA of the CDR3: TGTGCCAGCAACGATAGGGACTCGTCGTACCAAGAGACCCAGTACTTC. The whole variable domain, filled in from reference TRBV7-9 and TRBJ2-5, reads DTGVSQNPRHKITKRGQNVTFRCDPISEHNRLYWYRQTLGQGPEFLTYFQNEAQLEKSRLLSDRFSAERPKGSFSTLEIQRTEQGDSAMYLCASNDRDSSYQETQYFGPGTRLLVL.

The gene calls are TRBV28 and TRBJ2-7; TRBD2 agrees at 7 bases. Germline V gene sequence: CDR1 MDHEN, CDR2 SYDVKM. V lost 6 bases, J lost 0 bases, and 5 bases stayed unmatched. The CDR3 sequence is 14 residues long. CDR3 sequence: CASRSGGSSYEQYF. DNA of the CDR3: TGTGCCAGCAGATCGGGGGGTAGCTCCTACGAGCAGTACTTC.

The chain links TRBV30 to TRBJ1-3, with a weak D call TRBD1 (6 bases). The CDR3 consists of 14 residues. V dropped 0 bases and J dropped 2 bases, with 8 bases sitting between them. Germline CDR1 and CDR2: GTSNPN and SVGIG (reference sequence). The CDR3 sequence: CAWSVTGTGNTIYF. The CDR3 DNA is TGTGCCTGGAGTGTAACAGGGACTGGAAACACCATATATTTT.

The count of this clone is one. The CDR3 reads CASSPPGLILNEQFF. CDR3 nucleotides: TGTGCCAGCTCACCACCGGGACTCATACTCAATGAGCAGTTCTTC. The chain combines TRBV18 with TRBJ2-1, with D tentatively TRBD2 (6 bases). Germline CDR1 KGHSH, CDR2 LQKENI. Trimming left V 0 bases short and J 6 bases short, with 12 bases between. There are 15 residues in the CDR3.

The CDR3 DNA reads as TGCGCCAGCAGGGTAGCGGGCACCGGGGAGCTGTTTTTT. It is translated as CASRVAGTGELFF. V usage is TRBV10-2 and J usage is TRBJ2-2; 7 positions match TRBD2. Germline V gene data show CDR1 as WSHSY and CDR2 as SAAADI. The CDR3 covers 13 residues. V lost 6 bases to trimming and J lost 4 bases; unmatched junction nucleotides: 2.

The chain recombines TRBV6-2 or TRBV6-3 with TRBJ2-7, with 7 bases matching TRBD2. The CDR3 is 14 amino acids. The germline CDR1 and CDR2 sequences are MNHEY and SVGEGT. V lost 5 bases, J lost 2 bases, and 6 bases stayed unmatched. The CDR3 loop reads CASSSGNLPYEQYF. The CDR3 DNA follows: TGTGCCAGCAGTAGCGGGAACCTCCCCTACGAGCAGTACTTC.

The V and J genes are TRBV11-2 and TRBJ1-3; weak D call: TRBD1 (5 bases). The CDR3 extends over 14 amino acids. Germline assignment: CDR1 SGHAT and CDR2 FQNNGV. V lost 5 bases, J lost 2 bases, and 10 bases lay in between. The CDR3 DNA reads TGTGCCAGCAGCGCCGACAGAACTGGAAACACCATATATTTT. It is translated as CASSADRTGNTIYF.

This clone showed up just once. The chain links TRBV18 to TRBJ2-5; 11 bases are a match to TRBD2. Germline CDR1 and CDR2: KGHSH and LQKENI. V dropped 3 bases and J dropped 4; count of bases not matched to a gene: 4. The CDR3 is 15 residues long. CDR3 bases: TGTGCCAGCTCACCGAGAGGACTAGCGGGAGAGACCCAGTACTTC. Translated: CASSPRGLAGETQYF.

The CDR3 nucleotides read TGTGCCAGCAGCTTAGATCGACAGGGCTTCAATGAGCAGTTCTTC. It is translated as CASSLDRQGFNEQFF. The chain joins TRBV11-2 to TRBJ2-1; 7 bases align to TRBD1. Germline V gene sequence: CDR1 SGHAT, CDR2 FQNNGV. The V segment lost 0 bases and the J segment 6 bases; nucleotides outside the gene matches: 5. CDR3 length: 15 residues. The full variable domain, in which reference TRBV11-2 and TRBJ2-1 provide the parts outside the CDR3, is EAGVAQSPRYKIIEKRQSVAFWCNPISGHATLYWYQQILGQGPKLLIQFQNNGVVDDSQLPKDRFSAERLKGVDSTLKIQPAKLEDSAVYLCASSLDRQGFNEQFFGPGTRLTVL.

Here the CDR3 reads CATSDSGAGRNTGELFF. In nucleotides, the CDR3 is TGTGCCACCAGTGATTCTGGGGCAGGGCGCAACACCGGGGAGCTGTTTTTT. The V gene is TRBV24-1, the J gene TRBJ2-2, with a weak D call TRBD1 (5 bases). The CDR3 has 17 amino acids. CDR1 KGHDR and CDR2 SFDVKD come from the germline V gene. V was shortened by 2 bases and J by 2 bases, with 14 bases between the two germline ends.